This T cell receptor (beta chain) was sequenced for a study of shared clonotypes between healthy human individuals. Trimming left V 2 bases short and J 6 bases short, with 11 bases between. CDR1 and CDR2 (germline): SGHRS, YFSETQ. This CDR3 is 14 amino acids long. TCRdb's copy holds only in-frame clones and misses some; the assay was immunoSEQ multiplex PCR. The table has about 2.4 million clones, 93% seen once; the top ten hold 0.36%. Of note for this clone: No antigen is known for it.

General study findings and limits: Relative to their counterparts shared across all four donors, non-shared clonotypes exhibited diminished generation probabilities.

Sequencing was carried out using naive CD4+ T cells from PBMCs. Subset: CD45RA+ positively selected. The chain joins TRBV5-1 to TRBJ2-2, with TRBD2 as a possible D gene (6 bases). This TCR was sampled from a man between 18 and 35 years old in good health. Some clones in this sample may be carry-over from other donors' samples. CDR3 in DNA: TGCGCCAGCAGCTTTGGGACTGTCTCCGGGGAGCTGTTTTTT. This gives the protein CASSFGTVSGELFF.